This T cell receptor (beta chain) was recorded in a study of neurological immune-mediated disorders (dated by TCRdb to between 2019 and 2020). With regard to the full study: Peripheral blood TCR-beta repertoires from HTLV-I-associated myelopathy (HAM/TSP) patients, multiple sclerosis patients and healthy controls were compared by UMI-based sequencing. The cohort included some 66 subjects: about 14 with HAM/TSP, about 34 with multiple sclerosis, and 20 or so healthy controls. Alongside PBMC samples, the set of 106 TCR-beta libraries contained longitudinal samples, technical triplicates, and paired CD4+ and CD8+ T-cell subsets that had been sorted. General study outcomes and caveats: Across subjects, expanded clones never shared an identical CDR3 amino acid sequence, which suggests that the TCR-beta repertoires in every group were private. TCR clonal expansion was highest in HAM/TSP patients and lowest in MS patients, with MS patients falling below even healthy controls.

To synthesize cDNA, template-switch 5'RACE was performed with a primer carrying a 10-nucleotide random unique molecular identifier so that each TCR transcript was tagged. Every sequencing run covered 15-18 subjects and yielded more than 170 million TCR-beta sequences. The RNeasy kit was used for extraction of total RNA. The KAPA Real-time Library Amplification kit was used to amplify TCR-beta VDJ regions with primers for the TCR constant region and the 5'RACE anchor. Sample indexes and Illumina adaptors were added in a first PCR, and a second PCR then increased library yield. After Ampure bead purification, the TCR product of roughly 650 bp was size-selected on a 2% E-gel SizeSelection system. Before pooling, libraries had their quality checked on a Bioanalyzer, their concentration measured with Qubit, and their quantity determined with the Kapa Library Quantification kit. An Illumina HiSeq 2500 was used to sequence the libraries paired-end at 2 x 150 bp. To increase sequence diversity, about 25-31% phiX was spiked into each library pool. The study's processing was this. Quality-filtered reads were processed with the UMI-based MiGEC pipeline, which removed over 85% of raw TCR sequences during error correction. VDJ genes were aligned to IMGT germline references, and each clonotype was defined by a unique CDR3 amino acid sequence together with V-J genes. Clonal expansion, Shannon diversity and CDR3 relatedness (CalcPairwiseDistances, ClusterSamples) were evaluated with VDJtools, and phylogenetic trees were built with CLCbio workbench. Using coefficient-of-variation modelling across technical triplicates, the study counted a clone as expanded if it had at least 8 unique UMIs. TCRdb reworked the public reads: Q25 trimming with fastp, MiXCR clone assembly, productive beta chains retained. Every distinct CDR3 protein forms one entry, paired with its most common genes and DNA. Here the V and J calls rest on TCRdb's processing, not on the authors' analysis. Present in this sample are approximately 36,000 distinct CDR3 sequences, less than 15% of which were seen just once. The ten largest make up 25% to 30% of the sample.

V ends up 4 bases short and J 3 bases short, with an unmatched junction base count of 4. The CDR3 measures 13 amino acids from cysteine to phenylalanine. Kept here is only the CDR3 DNA, which spans 39 bases and is read in frame from base 1. Taken from the germline V gene, the CDR1 and CDR2 loops are SGHRS and YFSETQ. This clonotype was found many times. Its antigen remains unidentified. The sample holds no much larger clone one base away, and base qualities are not on file. For unsorted PBMC libraries, 2 million PBMCs were used after storage in RNAlater at -80 degrees C until RNA extraction. Peripheral blood underwent Ficoll-Hypaque density gradient centrifugation to isolate PBMCs, which were then cryopreserved in liquid nitrogen.

The sequence was collected from a woman in her 50s with HTLV-1-associated myelopathy (HAM/TSP). Input material: PBMCs. The receptor chain draws on TRBV5-1 and TRBJ2-7; TRBD1 aligns with 7 central bases. The sequenced DNA is TGCGCCAGCAGCCTCCGGGACAGCTACGAGCAGTACTTC. Translation gives CASSLRDSYEQYF.